These 22 T cell receptor beta chains share one sample of origin, sequenced in a study of OX40 agonist ivuxolimab in advanced cancers. Assay used: immunoSEQ multiplex PCR; TCRdb lists only in-frame clones, some missing. The sample lists some 25,000 clones, approximately 86% occurring once. Sequencing was performed on CD4+ or CD8+ T cells sorted from blood, taken in a trial of the OX40 agonist ivuxolimab. All receptors come from an adult with an advanced solid tumor such as melanoma, head and neck, liver or kidney cancer.

The J gene is TRBJ2-1, the V gene TRBV10-1; D might be TRBD2 (5 bases). Germline CDR1 is WNHNN and CDR2 is SYGVQD (reference sequence). Between the trimmed V and J ends, which lost 2 bases and 6 bases, there was a span of 17 bases. The CDR3 covers 16 residues. The CDR3 DNA reads TGCGCCAGCAGTGAGCCCCGGGGTAGTAAGTTCAATGAGCAGTTCTTC. Its translation: CASSEPRGSKFNEQFF.

V usage is TRBV5-1 and J usage is TRBJ2-7, with D tentatively TRBD1 (6 bases). The CDR3 is 15 residues long. Germline CDR1 is SGHRS and CDR2 is YFSETQ. Trimming cost V 0 bases and J 0 bases, with 10 bases left between them. CDR3 loop: CASSLVGHSSYEQYF. The CDR3 region has the DNA TGCGCCAGCAGCTTGGTGGGACATAGCTCCTACGAGCAGTACTTC.

The chain joins TRBV5-1 to TRBJ2-5; 7 nucleotides agree with TRBD1. With 0 bases clipped from V and 0 bases from J, the junction kept 2 bases outside the gene matches. This CDR3 is built from 15 residues. CDR1 SGHRS and CDR2 YFSETQ come from the germline V gene. The CDR3, as DNA: TGCGCCAGCAGCTTGGCCAGGGGGAACCAAGAGACCCAGTACTTC. This encodes CASSLARGNQETQYF. The variable domain in full, with the rest retrieved from reference TRBV5-1 and TRBJ2-5, is KAGVTQTPRYLIKTRGQQVTLSCSPISGHRSVSWYQQTPGQGLQFLFEYFSETQRNKGNFPGRFSGRQFSNSRSEMNVSTLELGDSALYLCASSLARGNQETQYFGPGTRLLVL.

This sequence joins TRBV13 and TRBJ2-7; D remains ambiguous. CDR1 PRHDT and CDR2 FYEKMQ come from the germline V gene (reference sequence). Trimming left V 0 bases short and J 0 bases short, with 9 bases between. The CDR3 extends over 15 amino acids. The CDR3 nucleotides read TGTGCCAGCAGCTTAGGGGGGATGAGCTCCTACGAGCAGTACTTC. It yields the protein CASSLGGMSSYEQYF. Full variable domain (remainder filled in from reference TRBV13 and TRBJ2-7): AAGVIQSPRHLIKEKRETATLKCYPIPRHDTVYWYQQGPGQDPQFLISFYEKMQSDKGSIPDRFSAQQFSDYHSELNMSSLELGDSALYFCASSLGGMSSYEQYFGPGTRLTVT.

This chain uses TRBV6-5 with TRBJ2-7; 11 bases match TRBD1. Unmatched junction bases numbered 5, after V lost 2 bases and J lost 5 bases. CDR3 length equals 15 residues. The V gene's germline CDR1 is MNHEY and CDR2 SVGAGI. The CDR3 DNA reads TGTGCCAGCAGTTACGGGACAGGGGGAGGAGACGAGCAGTACTTC. Encoded protein: CASSYGTGGGDEQYF.

The chain has TRBV4-1 and TRBJ1-6, with 10 positions matching TRBD1. This CDR3 has 21 residues. The ends lost 3 bases at V and 6 bases at J; junction bases unmatched: 20. Germline lookup yields CDR1 MGHRA and CDR2 YSYEKL. CDR3 nucleotides: TGCGCCAGCAGCCAGCTCCGTCTGACGGGACAGGGGATGCGGGCTAATTCACCCCTCCACTTT. Residues: CASSQLRLTGQGMRANSPLHF.

This clone was recorded once. The J gene is TRBJ2-7, the V gene TRBV28; D unresolved. The CDR3 extends over 14 amino acids. Trimming shortened V by 5 bases and J by 3 bases, and 14 bases separated the two germline ends. In germline, CDR1 is MDHEN, CDR2 SYDVKM. CDR3 amino acids: CASSPALGFYEQYF. CDR3 DNA: TGTGCCAGCAGTCCAGCCCTCGGATTCTACGAGCAGTACTTC. The whole variable domain, filled in from reference TRBV28 and TRBJ2-7, reads DVKVTQSSRYLVKRTGEKVFLECVQDMDHENMFWYRQDPGLGLRLIYFSYDVKMKEKGDIPEGYSVSREKKERFSLILESASTNQTSMYLCASSPALGFYEQYFGPGTRLTVT.

This clone is large (0.1 to 1%) by share. The chain uses TRBV30 and TRBJ2-1; D is ambiguous. This CDR3 is 12 amino acids long. The germline CDR1 and CDR2 sequences are GTSNPN and SVGIG (reference sequence). The V and J ends lost 8 bases and 2 bases respectively, with 10 bases between them. This CDR3 is CARLGAYNEQFF. Here the CDR3 DNA reads TGTGCCCGACTTGGTGCCTACAATGAGCAGTTCTTC. The full variable domain, with the rest looked up from reference TRBV30 and TRBJ2-1, is SQTIHQWPATLVQPVGSPLSLECTVEGTSNPNLYWYRQAAGRGLQLLFYSVGIGQISSEVPQNLSASRPQDRQFILSSKKLLLSDSGFYLCARLGAYNEQFFGPGTRLTVL.

The rearrangement links TRBV5-5 to TRBJ1-2, with 9 nucleotides matching TRBD1. The junction had 5 bases not matched to a gene; V was cut back by 4 bases and J by 7 bases. Looked up from germline, CDR1 is SGHKS and CDR2 is YYEKEE (reference sequence). This CDR3 is built from 13 residues. CDR3 protein: CASSPGQGSGYTF. CDR3 nucleotide sequence: TGTGCCAGCAGCCCGGGACAGGGTAGTGGCTACACCTTC.

The chain joins TRBV15 to TRBJ1-2; D is ambiguous. CDR3 length: 16 amino acids. The germline gives CDR1 LNHNV, CDR2 YYDKDF (reference sequence). Trimming cost V 0 bases and J 3 bases, with 14 bases left between them. CDR3 in DNA: TGTGCCACCAGCAGAGAGTACGGATCTCTCGACTATGGCTACACCTTC. This gives the protein CATSREYGSLDYGYTF.

This chain connects TRBV11-2 to TRBJ2-3; D remains ambiguous. The CDR3 contains 12 residues. Germline loops: CDR1 SGHAT, CDR2 FQNNGV. Trimming pared 3 bases from V and 6 bases from J, leaving 7 bases between. CDR3 protein: CASSFDRDTQYF. CDR3 sequence (DNA): TGTGCCAGCAGCTTCGACCGGGATACGCAGTATTTT. The variable domain in full, completed from reference TRBV11-2 and TRBJ2-3, reads EAGVAQSPRYKIIEKRQSVAFWCNPISGHATLYWYQQILGQGPKLLIQFQNNGVVDDSQLPKDRFSAERLKGVDSTLKIQPAKLEDSAVYLCASSFDRDTQYFGPGTRLTVL.

The chain has TRBV9 and TRBJ2-3; 8 positions match TRBD1. V lost 3 bases and J lost 2; bases outside the gene matches: 5. Germline CDR1 reads SGDLS; CDR2 reads YYNGEE. The length of the CDR3 is 15 residues. Written as DNA, the CDR3 is TGTGCCAGCAGCGAGAGGGACAGGACCACAGATACGCAGTATTTT. Protein: CASSERDRTTDTQYF.

The J gene is TRBJ2-7, the V gene TRBV4-1; D remains ambiguous. Germline CDR1 MGHRA, CDR2 YSYEKL. Trimming shortened V by 0 bases and J by 3 bases, and 9 bases separated the two germline ends. The CDR3 loop spans 14 amino acids. Here the CDR3 reads CASSQDRMNYEQYF. The CDR3 nucleotides read TGCGCCAGCAGCCAAGATCGCATGAACTACGAGCAGTACTTC.

The chain is built from TRBV9 and TRBJ2-1, with 14 bases fitting TRBD2. V gave up 4 bases and J gave up 1 base; unmatched junction bases: 7. The CDR3 extends over 18 amino acids. Per germline, CDR1 SGDLS and CDR2 YYNGEE. Here the CDR3 DNA reads TGTGCCAGCAGCAAAAGACTAGCGGGGGGGCCGTCCTACAATGAGCAGTTCTTC. Protein product: CASSKRLAGGPSYNEQFF.

The chain uses TRBV7-3 and TRBJ2-5; D is uncertain. There are 14 residues in the CDR3. Germline CDR1 SGHTA, CDR2 FQGTGA. V lost 5 bases and J lost 0, with 10 bases in between. The DNA for the CDR3 is TGTGCCAGCAGCCCCTTCGGCAACCAAGAGACCCAGTACTTC. Its protein is CASSPFGNQETQYF. The full variable domain, with the rest looked up from reference TRBV7-3 and TRBJ2-5, is GAGVSQTPSNKVTEKGKYVELRCDPISGHTALYWYRQSLGQGPEFLIYFQGTGAADDSGLPNDRFFAVRPEGSVSTLKIQRTERGDSAVYLCASSPFGNQETQYFGPGTRLLVL.

This clone was found a few times. The genes are TRBV2 and TRBJ1-5; D may be TRBD1 (6 bases). Trimming removed 5 bases at V and 3 bases at J, with 14 bases between. Germline lookup yields CDR1 SNHLY and CDR2 FYNNEI. CDR3 size: 15 residues. The CDR3 coding sequence is TGTGCCAGCAGTAGGCGTGGACAGCTCAATCAGCCCCAGCATTTT. Translated, it gives CASSRRGQLNQPQHF.

Here the CDR3 DNA reads TGTGCCAGCACCATGGGGCAGACCACAGATACGCAGTATTTT. Protein product: CASTMGQTTDTQYF. The chain has TRBV5-4 and TRBJ2-3; D might be TRBD1 (5 bases). CDR1 is SGHNT and CDR2 is YYREEE in the germline V gene (reference sequence). Between the trimmed V and J ends, which lost 6 bases and 2 bases, there was a span of 13 bases. This CDR3 is 14 amino acids long.

The V and J genes are TRBV30 and TRBJ2-1, with D uncertain. The germline gives CDR1 GTSNPN, CDR2 SVGIG (reference sequence). V lost 7 bases to trimming and J lost 0 bases, with 13 bases between them. The CDR3 is 14 amino acids. This chain's CDR3 is CASLGHTSYNEQFF. The DNA for the CDR3 is TGTGCCTCGCTAGGGCACACCTCCTACAATGAGCAGTTCTTC.

The chain links TRBV9 to TRBJ2-1; 11 bases are shared with TRBD1. Per germline, CDR1 SGDLS and CDR2 YYNGEE. The V and J ends lost 2 bases and 5 bases, in that order; junction bases with no gene match: 3. This CDR3 is built from 15 residues. The CDR3 nucleotides are TGTGCCAGCAGCGTGGCGGACAGGGGGCACAATGAGCAGTTCTTC. It yields the protein CASSVADRGHNEQFF.

The chain is built from TRBV19 and TRBJ2-3; D ambiguous. The CDR3 runs to 12 residues. Germline lookup yields CDR1 LNHDA and CDR2 SQIVND (reference sequence). V was shortened by 5 bases and J by 8 bases, with 11 bases between the two germline ends. Written as DNA, the CDR3 is TGTGCCAGTAGTGGCCTGGACGGTACGCAGTATTTT. This codes for CASSGLDGTQYF.

The V call is TRBV7-9, the J call TRBJ2-7; possibly TRBD1 for D (5 bases). The CDR3 runs to 15 residues. Deletions cut 1 base from V and 0 bases from J, with 10 bases between. CDR1 is SEHNR, CDR2 FQNEAQ, per germline (reference sequence). This CDR3 is CASSLGRVNSYEQYF. The CDR3, as DNA: TGTGCCAGCAGCTTAGGCAGGGTGAACTCCTACGAGCAGTACTTC.

The chain links TRBV5-4 to TRBJ2-3; D tentatively reads TRBD1 or TRBD2 (6 bases each). Trimming cost V 0 bases and J 0 bases, with 14 bases left between them. The CDR3 totals 17 residues. CDR1 and CDR2 (germline): SGHNT, YYREEE (reference sequence). CDR3 sequence reads: CASSLVGGFTSTDTQYF. In DNA, the CDR3 is TGTGCCAGCAGCTTGGTAGGGGGGTTCACTAGCACAGATACGCAGTATTTT.